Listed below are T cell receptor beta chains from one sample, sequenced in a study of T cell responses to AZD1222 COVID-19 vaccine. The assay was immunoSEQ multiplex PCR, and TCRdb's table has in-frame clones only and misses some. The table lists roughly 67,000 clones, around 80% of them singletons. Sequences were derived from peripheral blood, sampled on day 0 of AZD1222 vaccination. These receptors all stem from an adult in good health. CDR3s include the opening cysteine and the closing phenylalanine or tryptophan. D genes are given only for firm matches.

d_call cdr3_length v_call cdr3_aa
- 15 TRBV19 CASSNDPGNNSPLHF
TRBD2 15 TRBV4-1 CASSHPTAGSWEQYF
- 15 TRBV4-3 CASSQVQAGSYEQYF
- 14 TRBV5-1 CASSPLRNQETQYF
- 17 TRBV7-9 CASISGPITARDTEAFF
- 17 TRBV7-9 CASRSTGLQLREGGYTF
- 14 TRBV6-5 CASTARFSSYEQYF
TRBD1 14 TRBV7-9 CASSSRQGGYGYTF
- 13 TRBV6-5 CASTRAGPYEQYF
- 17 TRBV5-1 CASSLWGGPQANYGYTF
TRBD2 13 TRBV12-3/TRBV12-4 CASRVGGGDTQYF
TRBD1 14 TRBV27 CASSVDRSSYEQYF
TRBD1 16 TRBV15 CATSKGQGVGGQPQHF
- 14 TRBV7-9 CASSLGNWNTEAFF